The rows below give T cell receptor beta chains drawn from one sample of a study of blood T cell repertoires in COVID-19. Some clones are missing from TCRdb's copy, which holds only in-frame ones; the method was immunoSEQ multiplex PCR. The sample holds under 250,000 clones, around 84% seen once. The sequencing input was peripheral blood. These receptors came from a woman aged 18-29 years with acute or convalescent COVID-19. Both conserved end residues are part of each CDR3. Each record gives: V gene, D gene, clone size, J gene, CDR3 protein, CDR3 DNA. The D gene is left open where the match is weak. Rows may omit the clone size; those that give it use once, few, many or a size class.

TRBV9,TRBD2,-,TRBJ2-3,CASSVVRAGVGTDTQYF,TGTGCCAGCAGCGTAGTCAGAGCGGGAGTGGGGACAGATACGCAGTATTTT
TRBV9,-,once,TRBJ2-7,CASSEGPYGGEQYF,TGTGCCAGCAGCGAGGGACCCTACGGGGGCGAGCAGTACTTC
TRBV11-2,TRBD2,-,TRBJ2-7,CASSLVSSGSSYEQYF,TGTGCCAGCAGCTTAGTTTCTAGCGGGAGCTCCTACGAGCAGTACTTC
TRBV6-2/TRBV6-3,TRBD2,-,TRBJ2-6,CASSSLAGWQEGANVLTF,TGTGCCAGCAGTTCCCTAGCGGGATGGCAGGAAGGGGCCAACGTCCTGACTTTC
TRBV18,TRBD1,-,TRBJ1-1,CASSELGQGRTEAFF,TGTGCCAGCTCAGAGTTGGGACAGGGGAGGACTGAAGCTTTCTTT
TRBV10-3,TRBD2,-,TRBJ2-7,CAISEIRLAGRGREQYF,TGTGCCATCAGTGAGATAAGACTAGCGGGACGGGGAAGGGAGCAGTACTTC
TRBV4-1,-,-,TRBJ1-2,CASSQEATGYGYTF,TGCGCCAGCAGCCAAGAAGCGACCGGGTATGGCTACACCTTC
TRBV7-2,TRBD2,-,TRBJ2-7,CASSPRTSGRPLFEQYF,TGTGCCAGCAGCCCTCGGACTAGCGGGAGGCCTTTGTTCGAGCAGTACTTC
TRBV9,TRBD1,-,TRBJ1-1,CASSVQGVWDTEAFF,TGTGCCAGCAGCGTCCAGGGGGTTTGGGACACTGAAGCTTTCTTT
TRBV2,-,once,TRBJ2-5,CASGTLGETQYF,TGTGCCAGCGGGACTCTCGGGGAGACCCAGTACTTC
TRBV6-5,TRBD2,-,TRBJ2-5,CASSRPGLAYQTQYF,TGTGCCAGCAGTCGTCCGGGACTAGCGTACCAGACCCAGTACTTC
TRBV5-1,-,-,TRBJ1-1,CASKGRENTEAFF,TGCGCCAGCAAGGGCAGGGAGAACACTGAAGCTTTCTTT
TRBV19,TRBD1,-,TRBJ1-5,CASRNTGVSNQPQHF,TGTGCCAGCCGCAATACAGGGGTGAGCAATCAGCCCCAGCATTTT
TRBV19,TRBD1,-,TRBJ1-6,CASSIGLRTGDNSPLHF,TGTGCCAGTAGTATAGGCCTGCGGACAGGGGATAATTCACCCCTCCACTTT
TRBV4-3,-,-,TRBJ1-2,CASSSRTVANYGYTF,TGCGCCAGCAGCTCCCGGACAGTCGCTAACTATGGCTACACCTTC
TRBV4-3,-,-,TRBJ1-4,CASSQDGRVNEKLFF,TGCGCCAGCAGCCAAGACGGCAGGGTTAATGAAAAACTGTTTTTT
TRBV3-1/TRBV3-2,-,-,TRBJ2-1,CASSPAISRGYNEQFF,TGTGCCAGCAGCCCCGCGATTTCGCGGGGATACAATGAGCAGTTCTTC
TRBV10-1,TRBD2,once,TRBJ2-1,CASRLAGDLDEQFF,TGCGCCAGCAGACTGGCGGGAGACTTAGATGAGCAGTTCTTC
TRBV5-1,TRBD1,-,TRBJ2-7,CASSWGQGPYEQYF,TGCGCCAGCAGCTGGGGACAGGGGCCTTACGAGCAGTACTTC